A selection of T cell receptor beta chains follows, all from one sample in a study of Ad26.COV2.S vaccination and SARS-CoV-2 variants. TCRdb's table, derived via immunoSEQ multiplex PCR, lists solely in-frame clones and lacks some. The sample carries hundreds of thousands of clones, about four fifths recorded once. The starting material was peripheral blood, obtained in a trial of Ad26.COV2.S vaccine versus placebo. These receptors were obtained from a person between 18 and 60 years old who received the Ad26.COV2.S COVID-19 vaccine or a placebo. CDR3s include the opening cysteine and the closing phenylalanine or tryptophan. The order of the fields is J gene, V gene, D gene, clone size, CDR3 DNA, CDR3 protein. A D gene is named only where the DNA matches it firmly. Where a row states a size, it is once, few, many or the class of an expanded clone; other rows omit it.

TRBJ1-1,TRBV9,TRBD1,-,TGTGCCAGCAGCGTAGGCACGTGGACAGGGGGCGCTGAAGCTTTCTTT,CASSVGTWTGGAEAFF
TRBJ2-3,TRBV11-3,-,-,TGTGCCAGCAGCTTAGGGGGTAGCACAGATACGCAGTATTTT,CASSLGGSTDTQYF
TRBJ2-7,TRBV3-1/TRBV3-2,-,few,TGTGCCAGCAGCCAAGGAGGGGGCGAGCAGTACTTC,CASSQGGGEQYF
TRBJ2-3,TRBV4-3,TRBD1,-,TGCGCCAGCAGCCATACAGGGGTTCGCACAGATACGCAGTATTTT,CASSHTGVRTDTQYF
TRBJ2-1,TRBV4-3,-,-,TGCGCCAGCAGCCTACAGGGAGCGTCCTACAATGAGCAGTTCTTC,CASSLQGASYNEQFF
TRBJ1-2,TRBV19,-,-,TGTGCCAGTACCCTACGGTCTAACTATGGCTACACCTTC,CASTLRSNYGYTF
TRBJ1-2,TRBV28,-,-,TGTGCCAGCAGTGTTAACTATGGCTACACCTTC,CASSVNYGYTF
TRBJ1-5,TRBV9,-,-,TGTGCCAGCAGCGAAGGGACGGCCGCTCATCAGCCCCAGCATTTT,CASSEGTAAHQPQHF
TRBJ2-7,TRBV6-5,TRBD2,-,TGTGCCAGCAGGGAGCGGGACCGATCTCATGAGCAGTACTTC,CASRERDRSHEQYF
TRBJ2-4,TRBV5-6,-,-,TGTGCCAGCAGCTTGGAGTTGGAGGGGCGGAACATTCGGTACTTC,CASSLELEGRNIRYF
TRBJ1-5,TRBV30,-,once,TGTGCCTGGAAGGGGGGGCACAGGCTAGGTCAGCCCCAGCATTTT,CAWKGGHRLGQPQHF
TRBJ1-2,TRBV28,-,once,TGTGCCAGCAGTTTACGGGACACCTATGGCTACACCTTC,CASSLRDTYGYTF
TRBJ1-4,TRBV6-1,-,-,TGTGCCAGCAGTGGGCTAGGCCCGGGACGGCTTAATGAAAAACTGTTTTTT,CASSGLGPGRLNEKLFF
TRBJ2-5,TRBV5-5,-,-,TGTGCCAGCAGCTTGGGGGGGTTAGAGACCCAGTACTTC,CASSLGGLETQYF
TRBJ2-7,TRBV19,-,-,TGTGCCAGTAGTTCCCAACAGAGCTCCTACGAGCAGTACTTC,CASSSQQSSYEQYF
TRBJ2-3,TRBV12-3/TRBV12-4,-,-,TGTGCCAGCAGAGAAGACGGAGATACGCAGTATTTT,CASREDGDTQYF
TRBJ1-3,TRBV18,TRBD1,-,TGTGCCAGCTCAACCACTCGGACAGGGGGAGGAAACACCATATATTTT,CASSTTRTGGGNTIYF
TRBJ2-3,TRBV3-1/TRBV3-2,-,-,TGTGCCAGCAGCCAAGCAGCGGGTACGGCGGATACGCAGTATTTT,CASSQAAGTADTQYF
TRBJ2-5,TRBV3-1/TRBV3-2,-,-,TGTGCCAGCAGCCCCCGGGACCATCAGACCCAGTACTTC,CASSPRDHQTQYF
TRBJ1-4,TRBV6-1,-,-,TGTGCCAGCAGTGAAGTCGTTCGGGGTGAAAAACTGTTTTTT,CASSEVVRGEKLFF
TRBJ2-5,TRBV19,TRBD1,-,TGTGCCAGACTAAGGACAGGGGATGAGACCCAGTACTTC,CARLRTGDETQYF
TRBJ2-7,TRBV27,-,-,TGTGCCAGCAGTCCGGCTACCACTGGCTACGAGCAGTACTTC,CASSPATTGYEQYF
TRBJ2-1,TRBV27,TRBD1,-,TGTGCCAGCAGCCCCGACAGGGGCTACAATGAGCAGTTCTTC,CASSPDRGYNEQFF
TRBJ1-2,TRBV25-1,-,-,TGTGCCAGCAGCTCCTATTCCGGGACGGTGTGGGGCTACACCTTC,CASSSYSGTVWGYTF
TRBJ1-2,TRBV27,TRBD1,once,TGTGCCAGCAGTTCCCCTCTCAGGGGGCCGTATGGCTACACCTTC,CASSSPLRGPYGYTF
TRBJ2-7,TRBV21-1,-,-,TGTGCCAGCAGCAAAGATGGGGTCCCCCATCGGTACGAGCAGTACTTC,CASSKDGVPHRYEQYF
TRBJ1-3,TRBV28,-,-,TGTGCCACCTCCCCGCTGGGAAACACCATATATTTT,CATSPLGNTIYF
TRBJ2-1,TRBV5-1,TRBD2,-,TGCGCCAGCAGCTACCCCCTAGCGGGAGGGGGGGGCAATGAGCAGTTCTTC,CASSYPLAGGGGNEQFF